Listed below are T cell receptor beta chains from one sample, sequenced in a study of molecular identifiers for immune sequencing clone quantification. A single record per CDR3 protein comes from TCRdb applying MiXCR to the PCR reads. The sample has just under 650,000 distinct CDR3 sequences, just under 20% seen once; the top ten hold around 0.9%. Sequencing used naive CD8+ T cells from blood, with Jurkat cell RNA spiked in. Source of these receptors: a human donor in good health. Some libraries in this study had Jurkat cell RNA spiked in. Both conserved end residues are part of each CDR3. D genes are given only for firm matches. Rows give clone size only sometimes, using once, few, many, or a class for an expanded clone.

v_gene	d_gene	abundance	j_gene	CDR3aa	CDR3nt
TRBV20-1	NA	many	TRBJ2-7	CSARDLKGPAYEQYF	TGCAGTGCTAGAGATCTGAAGGGGCCTGCCTACGAGCAGTACTTC
TRBV7-9	NA	few	TRBJ1-2	CASSSEGSHGYTF	TGTGCCAGCAGCTCCGAGGGGTCGCATGGCTACACCTTC
TRBV9	NA	few	TRBJ2-7	CASSVGSRTYEQYF	TGTGCCAGCAGCGTAGGAAGTAGAACCTACGAGCAGTACTTC
TRBV9	NA	few	TRBJ2-7	CASSQDPGENEQYF	TGTGCCAGCAGCCAGGACCCGGGGGAGAACGAGCAGTACTTC
TRBV29-1	NA	many	TRBJ1-3	CSADAGIGNTIYF	TGCAGCGCCGATGCAGGGATAGGAAACACCATATATTTT
TRBV9	NA	many	TRBJ2-7	CASSPEGSSSYEQYF	TGTGCCAGCAGCCCCGAGGGGTCAAGCTCCTACGAGCAGTACTTC
TRBV7-9	NA	many	TRBJ2-1	CASSLGPGDEQFF	TGTGCCAGCAGCTTAGGTCCGGGGGATGAGCAGTTCTTC
TRBV7-9	TRBD1	many	TRBJ1-1	CASSLGRDRDTTEAFF	TGTGCCAGCAGCTTGGGCCGGGACAGGGATACCACTGAAGCTTTCTTT
TRBV29-1	TRBD1	many	TRBJ2-7	CSVTGDEQYF	TGCAGCGTGACAGGGGACGAGCAGTACTTC
TRBV6-2/TRBV6-3	TRBD1	many	TRBJ1-1	CASSYTLGGDRDVTAFF	TGTGCCAGCAGTTACACGTTGGGAGGGGACAGGGATGTCACGGCTTTCTTT
TRBV28	NA	many	TRBJ1-6	CASNLGYYNSPLHF	TGTGCCAGCAACCTCGGATACTATAATTCACCCCTCCACTTT
TRBV10-3	NA	many	TRBJ2-5	CAISGPGQNPGETQYF	TGTGCCATCAGTGGCCCCGGCCAGAACCCGGGAGAGACCCAGTACTTC
TRBV19	TRBD2	few	TRBJ2-7	CASSIGGLAGAYEQYF	TGTGCCAGTAGTATAGGGGGACTAGCGGGAGCGTACGAGCAGTACTTC
TRBV6-2/TRBV6-3	NA	NA	TRBJ2-5	CASSYLGGPQETQYF	TGTGCCAGCAGCTACTTAGGGGGTCCACAAGAGACCCAGTACTTC
TRBV5-1	NA	many	TRBJ2-1	CASSLDQPIYNEQFF	TGCGCCAGCAGCCTAGACCAGCCGATATACAATGAGCAGTTCTTC
TRBV4-3	NA	many	TRBJ2-2	CASSQDRGNTGELFF	TGCGCCAGCAGCCAAGATCGGGGAAACACCGGGGAGCTGTTTTTT
TRBV7-9	NA	NA	TRBJ1-1	CVSSQTGYTEAFF	TGTGTCAGCAGCCAGACAGGATACACTGAAGCTTTCTTT
TRBV14	NA	many	TRBJ2-7	CASSQYWGSYEQYF	TGTGCCAGCAGCCAATATTGGGGATCCTACGAGCAGTACTTC
TRBV5-5	TRBD1	many	TRBJ2-3	CASSWDRVHSTDTQYF	TGTGCCAGCAGCTGGGACAGGGTCCATAGCACAGATACGCAGTATTTT
TRBV5-5	NA	many	TRBJ1-1	CASRSDLNTEAFF	TGTGCCAGCAGATCCGACCTGAACACTGAAGCTTTCTTT
TRBV20-1	NA	NA	TRBJ2-7	CSARDPLGAYEQHF	TGCAGTGCTAGAGATCCCCTCGGCGCCTACGAGCAGCACTTC
TRBV5-1	NA	many	TRBJ2-3	CASSLRRAQSDTQYF	TGCGCCAGCAGTTTGCGTAGGGCGCAGTCAGATACGCAGTATTTT
TRBV7-8	NA	many	TRBJ2-1	CASSLRISYNEQFF	TGTGCCAGCAGCTTACGGATCTCCTACAATGAGCAGTTCTTC
TRBV30	NA	NA	TRBJ2-7	CAWSDPYEHYF	TGTGCCTGGAGTGATCCCTACGAGCATTACTTC
TRBV7-2	NA	many	TRBJ1-2	CASSPGDDNPNYGYTF	TGTGCCAGCAGCCCAGGAGATGACAACCCTAACTATGGCTACACCTTC
TRBV13	TRBD1	few	TRBJ1-1	CASSSPGQVDAFF	TGTGCCAGCAGCTCGCCGGGACAGGTTGATGCTTTCTTT
TRBV11-1	NA	few	TRBJ2-7	CASSWEVGPSYEQYF	TGTGCCAGCAGCTGGGAAGTTGGGCCTTCCTACGAGCAGTACTTC
TRBV14	TRBD2	many	TRBJ2-3	CASSLGSGRGYTQYF	TGTGCCAGCAGTCTCGGTAGCGGGAGAGGATATACGCAGTATTTT
TRBV10-1	NA	NA	TRBJ2-1	CASSESSPGAAYNEQFF	TGCGCCAGCAGTGAGTCGAGTCCGGGGGCCGCCTACAATGAGCAGTTCTTC
TRBV19	TRBD1	many	TRBJ1-6	CASRSTGGNSPLHF	TGTGCCAGTAGGTCGACAGGGGGCAATTCACCCCTCCACTTT
TRBV28	TRBD2	few	TRBJ2-1	CASSAPLAGVYEQFF	TGTGCCAGCAGTGCTCCCCTAGCGGGAGTGTATGAGCAGTTCTTC
TRBV7-9	NA	many	TRBJ2-7	CASSLESYEQYF	TGTGCCAGCAGCTTGGAAAGCTACGAGCAGTACTTC
TRBV24-1	NA	many	TRBJ2-2	CATSDLQSAGELFF	TGTGCCACCAGTGATTTGCAGAGTGCCGGGGAGCTGTTTTTT
TRBV12-3/TRBV12-4	NA	few	TRBJ1-6	CASSRWDLGNSPLHF	TGTGCCAGCAGCCGCTGGGACCTTGGCAATTCACCCCTCCACTTT
TRBV13	TRBD1	NA	TRBJ1-4	CASSSRQGLREKLFF	TGTGCCAGCAGCTCGCGACAGGGGCTTCGGGAAAAACTGTTTTTT
TRBV4-3	TRBD1	many	TRBJ1-1	CASSQDKTGGGTEAFF	TGCGCCAGCAGCCAAGATAAGACAGGGGGAGGCACTGAAGCTTTCTTT
TRBV24-1	TRBD2	few	TRBJ2-3	CATGGGSTDTQYF	TGTGCCACCGGGGGGGGGAGCACAGATACGCAGTATTTT
TRBV14	NA	NA	TRBJ2-7	CASSQDFFGSYEQYF	TGTGCCAGCAGCCAAGATTTTTTCGGCAGTTACGAGCAGTACTTC
TRBV6-2/TRBV6-3	NA	many	TRBJ2-7	CASSVTYEQYF	TGTGCCAGCAGCGTAACGTACGAGCAGTACTTC
TRBV6-1	NA	NA	TRBJ2-3	CASSDLVGGADTQYF	TGTGCCAGCAGTGATCTTGTGGGGGGCGCAGATACGCAGTATTTT